The rows below give T cell receptor beta chains drawn from one sample of a study of vaccination and CD4 T cells after COVID-19. TCRdb called the PCR reads again in MiXCR, with one record for every CDR3 protein. This sample has more than 10,000 distinct CDR3 sequences, with over 25% found just once. Their target antigens are unknown. Specimen: CD4+ T cells from blood, cultured in vitro, collected after SARS-CoV-2 vaccination. The receptors here all came from a human donor who had recovered from COVID-19. Each CDR3 is given with its conserved first and last residue. The order of the fields is D gene, J gene, V gene, clone size, CDR3 DNA, CDR3 protein. A D gene is named only where the DNA matches it firmly. Clone size is stated in some rows and not others, as once, few, many or a class when expanded.

TRBD1,TRBJ1-2,TRBV28,.,TGTGCCACCGACATATTATACAGGGGCGGCTACACCTTC,CATDILYRGGYTF
TRBD2,TRBJ2-7,TRBV20-1,.,TGCAGTGCTAGCGGGGGGACTCTTTCCTACGAGCAGTACTTC,CSASGGTLSYEQYF
.,TRBJ2-1,TRBV7-9,.,TGTGCCAGCAGCCATCGGGACACCCCGGGGGTCTTC,CASSHRDTPGVF
.,TRBJ2-7,TRBV28,few,TGTGCCAGCAGTTTCCGGGGCGGAACCTACGAGCAGTACTTC,CASSFRGGTYEQYF
TRBD2,TRBJ2-1,TRBV7-6,.,TGTGCCAGCAGCCGTGCTTACGGGAGGGCATTCAATGAGCAGTTCTTC,CASSRAYGRAFNEQFF
.,TRBJ1-2,TRBV10-2,.,TGCGCCAGCACAACGGGCGCCAACTATGGCTACACCTTC,CASTTGANYGYTF
.,TRBJ1-2,TRBV10-3,few,TGTGCCATCAGGCCCGGGGGGGGTAGGAACTATGGCTACACCTTC,CAIRPGGGRNYGYTF
TRBD2,TRBJ2-7,TRBV9,.,TGTGCCAGCAGCGTAGCCGGGGGGAGCCTTACTTACGAGCAGTACTTC,CASSVAGGSLTYEQYF
.,TRBJ1-4,TRBV6-5,.,TGTGCCAGCAGTTACGCCCAGGGCTATGAAAAACTGTTTTTT,CASSYAQGYEKLFF
.,TRBJ1-1,TRBV6-2/TRBV6-3,few,TGTGCCAGCATCTACCGGGACATTCGCTCTGAAGCTTTCTTT,CASIYRDIRSEAFF
.,TRBJ1-2,TRBV7-2,.,TGTGCCAGCAGTAGGACGCCCGCCCTACGGTATGGCTACACCTTC,CASSRTPALRYGYTF
.,TRBJ1-5,TRBV2,.,TGTGCCAGCAGTGTCCAGGGCTTGGATCAGCCCCAGCATTTT,CASSVQGLDQPQHF
TRBD2,TRBJ2-1,TRBV18,few,TGTGCCAGCTCACCAGCGGGAGTGAGGGGCAATGAGCAGTTCTTC,CASSPAGVRGNEQFF
TRBD1,TRBJ2-3,TRBV24-1,few,TGTGCCACCAGTGATCCACGGGACAGGGGTAGCACAGATACGCAGTATTTT,CATSDPRDRGSTDTQYF
.,TRBJ1-5,TRBV29-1,.,TGCAGCGTTAGGGGGGCTCATAGCAATCAGCCCCAGCATTTT,CSVRGAHSNQPQHF
.,TRBJ1-5,TRBV19,.,TGTGCCAGTAGTACGGGACTGCGGCAGCATTTT,CASSTGLRQHF
.,TRBJ1-5,TRBV6-2/TRBV6-3,.,TGTGCCAGCAGGGAGACCGCCTGGGGCCCCAGCAATCAGCCCCAGCATTTT,CASRETAWGPSNQPQHF
.,TRBJ2-2,TRBV19,.,TGTGCCAGTACCCCCGGGACTTCGAACACCGGGGAGCTGTTTTTT,CASTPGTSNTGELFF
.,TRBJ1-2,TRBV6-1,few,TGTGCCAGCAGTGAACATCAGTGGGGGCGCAACTATGGCTACACCTTC,CASSEHQWGRNYGYTF
.,TRBJ1-2,TRBV24-1,.,TGTGCCACCAGTTTCGGAGGGGACTATGGCTACACCTTC,CATSFGGDYGYTF
.,TRBJ2-1,TRBV18,.,TGTGCCAGCTCTCCCACCGGACCGGAGGAGCAGTTCTTC,CASSPTGPEEQFF
.,TRBJ2-7,TRBV4-3,.,TGCGCCAGCAGCCTCGGGGACGAGCAGTACTTC,CASSLGDEQYF
.,TRBJ2-1,TRBV20-1,.,TGCAGTGCTACTCGACTGGCTAGGTATGAGCAGTTCTTC,CSATRLARYEQFF